A single count supports the clone carrying this T cell receptor beta chain. Its antigen remains unknown. This sample stems from a study of shared clonotypes between healthy human individuals. Study-level background: Per-donor plates numbered three CD4 naive, three CD4 memory, two CD8 naive and one CD8 memory.

Data came from immunoSEQ multiplex PCR; TCRdb stores just in-frame clones and leaves some out. The table records over a million clones, approximately 80% of them present only once. Study-level findings and limits: As a rule, naive subsets had a larger estimated richness than memory subsets.

The length of the CDR3 is 12 residues. Germline CDR1 is LNHDA and CDR2 is SQIVND (reference sequence). Trimming removed 6 bases from V and 7 bases from J, with 9 bases in between. The source of this sequence is a man between 18 and 35 years old in good health. Some clones in this sample may be carry-over from other donors' samples. Sequencing was carried out using memory CD4+ T cells from PBMCs. Stated subset: CD45RA-negative fraction. This rearrangement joins TRBV19 to TRBJ2-2; maybe TRBD1 (6 bases). CDR3 loop: CASRPTGGELFF. CDR3 nucleotides: TGTGCCAGTAGGCCGACAGGCGGGGAGCTGTTTTTT. The full variable domain, completed using reference TRBV19 and TRBJ2-2, is DGGITQSPKYLFRKEGQNVTLSCEQNLNHDAMYWYRQDPGQGLRLIYYSQIVNDFQKGDIAEGYSVSREKKESFPLTVTSAQKNPTAFYLCASRPTGGELFFGEGSRLTVL.